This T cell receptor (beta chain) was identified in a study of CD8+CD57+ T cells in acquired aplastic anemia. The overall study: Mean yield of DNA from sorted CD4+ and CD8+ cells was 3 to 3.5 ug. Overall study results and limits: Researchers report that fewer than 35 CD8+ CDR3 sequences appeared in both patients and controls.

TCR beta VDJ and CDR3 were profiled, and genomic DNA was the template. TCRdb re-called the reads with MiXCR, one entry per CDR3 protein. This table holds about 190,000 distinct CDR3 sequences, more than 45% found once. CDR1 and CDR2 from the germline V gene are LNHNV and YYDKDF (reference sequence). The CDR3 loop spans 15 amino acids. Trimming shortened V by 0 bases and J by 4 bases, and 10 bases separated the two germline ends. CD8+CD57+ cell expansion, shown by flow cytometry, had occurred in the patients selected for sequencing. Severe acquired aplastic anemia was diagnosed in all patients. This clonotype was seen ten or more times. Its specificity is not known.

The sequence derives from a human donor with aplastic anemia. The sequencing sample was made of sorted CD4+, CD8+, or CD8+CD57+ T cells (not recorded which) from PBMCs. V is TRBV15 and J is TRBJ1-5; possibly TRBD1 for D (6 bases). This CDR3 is CATSREWTANQPQHF. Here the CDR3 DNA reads TGTGCCACCAGCAGAGAATGGACAGCTAATCAGCCCCAGCATTTT.